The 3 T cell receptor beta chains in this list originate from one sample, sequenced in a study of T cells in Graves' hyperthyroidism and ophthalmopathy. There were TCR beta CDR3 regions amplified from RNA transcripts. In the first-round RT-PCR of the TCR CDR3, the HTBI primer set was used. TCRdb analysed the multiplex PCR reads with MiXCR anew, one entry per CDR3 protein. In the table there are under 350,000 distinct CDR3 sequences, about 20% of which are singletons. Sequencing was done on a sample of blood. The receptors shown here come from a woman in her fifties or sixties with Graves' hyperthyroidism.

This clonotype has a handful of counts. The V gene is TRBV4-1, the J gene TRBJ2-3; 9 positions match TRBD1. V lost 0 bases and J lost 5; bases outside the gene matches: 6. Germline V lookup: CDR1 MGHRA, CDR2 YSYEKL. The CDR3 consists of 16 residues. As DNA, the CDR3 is TGCGCCAGCAGCCAAGATGGGACAGGGATTGGAGATACGCAGTATTTT. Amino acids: CASSQDGTGIGDTQYF.

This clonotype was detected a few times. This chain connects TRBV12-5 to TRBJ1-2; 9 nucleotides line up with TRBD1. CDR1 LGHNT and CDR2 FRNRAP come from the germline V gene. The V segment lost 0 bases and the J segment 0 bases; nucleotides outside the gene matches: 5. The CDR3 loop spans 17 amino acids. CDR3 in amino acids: CASGLVRGDRANYGYTF. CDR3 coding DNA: TGTGCTAGTGGTTTGGTACGCGGGGACAGGGCTAACTATGGCTACACCTTC.

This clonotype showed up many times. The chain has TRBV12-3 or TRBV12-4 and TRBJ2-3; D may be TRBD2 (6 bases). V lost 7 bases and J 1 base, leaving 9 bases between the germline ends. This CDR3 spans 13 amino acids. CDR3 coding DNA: TGTGCCAGCAATTGGGGGGGCACAGATACGCAGTATTTT. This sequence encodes CASNWGGTDTQYF.